This T cell receptor (beta chain) was retrieved from a study of cytomegalovirus exposure and HLA in healthy donors (dated by TCRdb to between 2016 and 2019). General notes on the study: In an earlier analysis of approximately 640 of the donors, roughly 300 Gb of sequence data and 117 million unique TCR beta sequences from 180 million or so T cells were reported. Approximately 300 gigabases of sequencing data and around 90 million unique TCR sequences made up an early release that covered several hundred HLA-typed donors. Among the roughly 400 genotyped donors, roughly 80% belonged to the genetic ancestry cluster associated with self-reported Caucasian donors. The study aimed to test whether signatures of past pathogen exposure could be identified by cataloging public T cell receptors. The study profiled the T cell repertoires of 666 subjects by immunosequencing and related them to cytomegalovirus serostatus. Besides the first cohort of 550 to 750 subjects, a separate validation cohort made up of over a hundred different subjects was used. To predict cytomegalovirus infection status, the study brought together high-throughput TCR immunosequencing, statistical association of individual TCRs with disease status, and machine learning. In a later analysis, previously published TCR beta repertoires from some 640 donors were re-analyzed and high-resolution HLA genotyping was added so that TCR occurrence patterns could be studied. In the later analysis, no new phenotypic data were used to find candidate immune exposures; instead, reliance was placed on TCR beta sequences and their occurrence across donors. An earlier analysis of some 500 of the donors used high-throughput TCR beta sequencing to judge whether each TCR beta V gene segment behaved as functional or pseudogenic. Donor age, sex, ethnicity and CMV serostatus were compiled alongside the repertoire data. In a later genetic analysis, genome-wide SNP genotypes for about 55% of the 666 donors were used, and that subset was treated as a discovery cohort. Every discovery cohort repertoire had been produced on one sequencing platform. HLA typing included class I and class II loci at four-digit resolution. Typing coverage differed by locus: A, B, C, DRB1 and DQB1 were typed in about 620-640 donors, DQA1 in 500 to 550, DPA1 in around 600, and DPB1 in just under 490. A few DR-DQ haplotypes were treated as single units for association and clustering because of strong linkage in the cohort. Among about 410 genotyped donors of the cohort, an average of around 240,000 unique TCR beta nucleotide sequences was sequenced per donor, of which about 19% were non-productive. Overall results and qualifications from the work: In a later analysis, HLA-associated TCR beta chains showed more clonal expansion and lower generation probabilities than non-associated chains that were equally common. Because counts were too low, about 17 rarely observed V segments, including chromosome 9 orphons, were excluded from the earlier analysis of some 540 of the donors. A total of 150 to 200 TCR beta chains were listed by the study as associated with cytomegalovirus. Because some donors lacked HLA typing at each locus, the association tests relied only on the typed subset. This cohort had only TCR beta chains sequenced, and the lack of alpha or paired-chain data limited which features could be detected. A later analysis found that most CMV-associated TCR beta chains appeared HLA-restricted, with HLA associations seemingly driven largely by CMV exposure. The classifier was reported to diagnose cytomegalovirus status with high specificity and sensitivity in both the original and validation cohorts. In a later genetic analysis, fewer N-insertions in productive TCRs were reported among donors in an Asian-associated ancestry cluster than the roughly 700-donor mean. The authors suggested that the approach could potentially be extended to other disease states and immunological phenotypes. Some IMGT-functional V segments, including TRBV6-2 and TRBV6-3, could not be told apart with the 87-base-pair reads, so those segments were excluded. A further reported finding was that TCR beta sequences accurately predicted the HLA-A and HLA-B alleles for most subjects in the first cohort. Several of the top co-occurrence clusters appeared to be linked to parvovirus B19, influenza, CMV and Epstein-Barr virus, according to a later analysis. Three of the identified cytomegalovirus-associated TCR beta chains were confirmed in vitro to be specific for cytomegalovirus antigens. While some public TCRs were present in many individuals, most TCR sequences turned up only very rarely across donors. In a later genetic analysis, a missense DCLRE1C variant was associated with V-gene and J-gene trimming of TCR beta chains, and the association was replicated in an independent cohort. Sequencing depth was assumed to be roughly uniform across donors in the presence/absence analyses, though that assumption may not hold. A cluster of highly shared sequence variants was judged likely to represent a technical artifact of the sequencing pipeline. When HLA alleles, especially DR and DQ, strongly co-occurred, TCR associations were difficult to assign to individual alleles. In a later analysis, the rate of TCR association differed among HLA loci, with DRB1 alleles having the most associated TCRs and HLA-C alleles having the fewest. In a later analysis, 15,000 to 20,000 TCR beta sequences were associated with specific HLA alleles at a false discovery rate of 0.05. Broadly in line with IMGT annotations, most TCR beta V segments showed up in productive rearrangements about 90% or about 30% of the time in an earlier analysis of under 700 of the donors. The only immune exposure information available for the cohort was CMV serostatus. Correlated functional status among segregating V segments might reflect linkage disequilibrium, but an unknown experimental factor could not be ruled out.

The cysteine opens and the phenylalanine closes a CDR3 of 17 amino acids. Left in the record is the CDR3 DNA by itself, 51 bases read in frame from the first base. V is cut by 4 bases and J by 1 base, and the space between the germline ends is 20 bases. The CDR1 and CDR2 encoded by the germline V gene are SGDLS and YYNGEE. Note on this clone: Its specific antigen is unknown. Base qualities are not provided; no much larger clone lies one nucleotide away.

The cohort was made up of 500 to 800 healthy bone marrow donors. At the time of sampling, all cohort members were nominally healthy, though unrecorded immune exposures were likely present. The donor tested CMV seropositive, placing the donor among the 250 to 350 seropositive members of the cohort. Every donor gave a peripheral blood sample, and the peripheral blood mononuclear cells from that sample were used for TCR beta sequencing. Genomic DNA was extracted from the blood cell samples with the Qiagen DNeasy Blood Extraction Kit. The library was prepared using the immunoSEQ multiplex PCR assay. For the multiplex PCR, a mixture combining 60 forward primers for TCR Vbeta segments and 13 reverse primers for TCR Jbeta segments was used. A multiplex PCR assay on genomic DNA amplified the CDR3 region of rearranged TCR beta genes. The Illumina HiSeq System was used to sequence the amplified TCR beta libraries as 87-base-pair reads. Under the source paper's analysis protocol: A later analysis tallied 75 million to 85 million unique TCR beta chains across the 600 to 700 repertoires, and some 10 million of those chains were shared by two or more donors. Raw reads were error-corrected and collapsed into unique sequences with a nearest-neighbor algorithm that merged closely related sequences to remove PCR and sequencing errors. V, D and J gene segments were assigned by aligning CDR3 sequences to IMGT reference sequences. For a sequence to be retained, at least a six-nucleotide match to both a V gene segment and a J gene segment was required. A rearrangement counted as productive if the CDR3 had no stop codons and remained in frame with V and J, and every other rearrangement counted as non-productive. Following IMGT convention, CDR3 was defined as the stretch from the second conserved V-encoded cysteine up to the conserved J-encoded phenylalanine. In an earlier analysis of around 600 of the donors, sequences lacking an unambiguous match to a single V gene segment were excluded. An earlier analysis of fewer than 750 of the donors called V segments functional above 56.7% productive rearrangements and segregating when the between-donor standard deviation exceeded 5%. To diagnose cytomegalovirus status from the catalog of TCR beta chain sequences, a statistical classification framework was built. In a later analysis, V and J genes were assigned by comparing TCR nucleotide sequences against IMGT/GENE-DB human TR gene sequences. A later analysis assigned CDR3 sequences and most-parsimonious VDJ recombination scenarios with the TCRdist pipeline. In a later analysis, each TCR beta chain was defined by its CDR3 amino acid sequence together with its V-gene family, and reads lacking a unique V-gene family were excluded. In a later analysis, 550 to 650 highly shared, low-generation-probability nucleotide sequences were removed to address suspected cross-contamination and a sequencing artifact. A later analysis calculated a clonal expansion index for each public chain from normalized within-repertoire ranks of inferred template counts. Generation probabilities in a later analysis came from a VDJ recombination model fitted to out-of-frame rearrangements, and those results were checked against IGoR. A later analysis scored TCR-TCR, TCR-HLA and TCR-CMV co-occurrence with hypergeometric tests, applying a repertoire-size bias correction to TCR pairs. A later analysis estimated false discovery rates by permuting HLA or CMV assignments 20 times. In a later analysis, co-occurring TCRs were grouped using DBSCAN, with TCRdist sequence similarity added in when clustering inside HLA-allele-positive subsets. Repertoires with fewer than 30,000 or more than 120,000 public chains were left out of co-occurrence clustering, as were five repertoires with anomalous nucleotide sharing. The table comes from immuneACCESS by way of TCRdb, which keeps in-frame sequences with V and J called. Part of the clones is missing from these tables; in studies checked, under half for an unresolved V gene and the rest for unknown reasons. Clonal size and the V and J genes are those of that table, whereas D and trimming came from the DNA. The sample table records about 160,000 clones; more than 65% of these occur just once. Clones ranked in the top ten supply roughly 2.7% of the sample.

The receptor comes from a woman between 40 and 55 years old in good health and CMV-seropositive. Rearrangement joined TRBV9 to TRBJ1-2, with TRBD1 as a weak D call on 6 bases. Sequences were obtained from PBMCs. The CDR3 amino acid sequence is: CASSLIQGVPVNYGYTF. The sequence in DNA is TGTGCCAGCAGCCTCATACAGGGTGTCCCTGTTAACTATGGCTACACCTTC.